The T cell receptor beta chain under discussion was sequenced for a study of blood T cell repertoires in COVID-19. J lost 0 bases, V lost 4 bases, and 6 bases had no gene match. CDR3 size: 15 residues. Germline V gene data show CDR1 as SGHRS and CDR2 as YFSETQ. The cohort comprised adults aged 18 to 89 years residing in about two dozen US areas. Libraries were prepared by immunoSEQ multiplex PCR; TCRdb keeps only in-frame clonotypes and omits some of them. Among 330,000 or so clones listed, roughly 86% were seen once. Sequencing was carried out using PBMCs or T cells enriched from blood (not recorded which). The TCR was taken from a woman younger than 45 who had been exposed to COVID-19. V and J are TRBV5-1 and TRBJ1-1, with 7 positions matching TRBD1. DNA of the CDR3: TGCGCCAGCAGCCCAAGGGACAGAATGAACACTGAAGCTTTCTTT. Amino acid sequence: CASSPRDRMNTEAFF.